The T cell receptor (beta chain) under discussion was sequenced for a study of Ad26.COV2.S vaccination and SARS-CoV-2 variants. V dropped 4 bases and J dropped 5 bases, with 16 bases sitting between them. Germline assignment: CDR1 SGHNT and CDR2 YYREEE (reference sequence). The CDR3 has 15 amino acids. This clone was detected a few times. Its antigen is currently unknown. Study-wide results and caveats: Analyses of TCR breadth and depth may have underestimated total T cell responses. Vaccine recipients had higher spike-specific TCR breadth than placebo recipients. Reportedly, after vaccination the spike-specific CD8+ and CD4+ T cell responses displayed substantial breadth. Those who received vaccine or placebo ended up with similar non-spike TCR breadth.

Repertoires were generated with immunoSEQ multiplex PCR, while TCRdb's copy carries only in-frame clones and drops some. The sample lists under 150,000 clones, 86% occurring once. The input for sequencing was peripheral blood, taken after recovery from COVID-19. The V and J genes are TRBV5-4 and TRBJ2-1; D is possibly TRBD1 or TRBD2 (5 bases each). The clonotype originates from a human donor who had recovered from COVID-19. CDR3 amino acids: CASSRLTGDHNEQFF. In DNA form, the CDR3 reads TGTGCCAGCAGCCGACTGACCGGGGACCACAATGAGCAGTTCTTC.